This TCR beta chain was sequenced for a study of response to subunit inactivated influenza vaccine. General observations from the study: Only a handful of new T cells, the authors suggested, are recruited with each seasonal influenza vaccination.

This clonotype turned up a few times. Its specificity is unknown. TCRdb independently ran MiXCR on the RT-PCR reads; one entry per CDR3 protein. In the table there are fewer than 650,000 distinct CDR3 sequences, roughly 13% of which are singletons. This sample comprised PBMCs from blood, obtained roughly 45 days after vaccination. This TCR was sampled from a man between 50 and 59 years old who received an inactivated influenza vaccine.

The CDR3 region is CATSRGWSYNEQFF. CDR3 nucleotides: TGTGCCACCAGCAGAGGTTGGAGCTACAATGAGCAGTTCTTC. V and J are TRBV15 and TRBJ2-1; D gene unclear. The CDR3 has 14 amino acids. Germline V gives CDR1 LNHNV, CDR2 YYDKDF (reference sequence). V lost 1 base, J lost 3 bases, and 7 bases lay in between.